The source of this T cell receptor (beta chain) is a study of shared clonotypes between healthy human individuals. As to this clone: What it binds is not known.

In replicate PCRs of sorted subsets, approximately 190 ng DNA, about 30,000 T cell genomes, was used. This table comes from immunoSEQ multiplex PCR, and its TCRdb copy is limited to in-frame clones, with some not included. The profile covers about 2.4 million clones, with 80% to 95% appearing a single time and 0.36% taken by the ten largest. Each donor was a Caucasian adult residing in Nashville, Tennessee. Overall study findings and caveats: Non-shared clonotypes were found to have lower generation probabilities than the clonotypes that were shared by all four of the sorted-subset donors. What limited the represented genetic and exposure-history diversity was the small number of donors.

This clonotype was obtained from a man aged 18 to 30 in good health. Some clones in this sample may be carry-over from other donors' samples. Source material: naive CD4+ T cells from PBMCs. Subset given: CD45RA+ positively selected.

DNA for the CDR3: TGTGCCAGCAGCACACCGCCACTCTACGAGCAGTACTTC. This encodes CASSTPPLYEQYF. The chain recombines TRBV9 with TRBJ2-7; D is undetermined. The CDR3 has 13 residues. Trimming took off 4 bases at V and 3 bases at J, with 11 bases between the two ends. CDR1 SGDLS and CDR2 YYNGEE come from the germline V gene.